The following is a T cell receptor beta chain sequence with its context. Its cognate antigen is unknown. It was with a sample-barcoded 5' primer and a J-beta primer mix that a second PCR of roughly 7 to 12 cycles was run. The template-switch adaptor, which had 12 random nucleotides, put a tag on each cDNA molecule. TCRdb reprocessed the 5' RACE reads via MiXCR and lists one record per CDR3 protein. The table records 850,000 or so distinct CDR3 sequences, about 28% of them present only once. The data derive from a study of blood T cells in healthy people across ages. Whole-study findings and limits: Diversity was higher, and naive CD4+ cells more numerous, in long-lived donors than in aged donors.

In terms of origin and age, donors were healthy Caucasian individuals from Russia aged roughly 6 to 100. Trimming shortened V by 7 bases and J by 2 bases, and 9 bases separated the two germline ends. There are 13 residues in the CDR3. Per germline, CDR1 MNHNY and CDR2 SVGAGI (reference sequence). The V gene is TRBV6-6, the J gene TRBJ2-1; no clear D gene. This TCR was sampled from a woman at least 80 years old in good health. The specimen sequenced was blood. The CDR3 is CASNSLTYNEQFF. DNA of the CDR3: TGTGCCAGCAACTCCCTGACCTACAATGAGCAGTTCTTC.